These 32 T cell receptor beta chains were all obtained from the same sample, sequenced in a study of cytomegalovirus exposure and HLA in healthy donors. Vbeta (60) and Jbeta (13) primers were used in the PCR. The repertoire was sequenced with immunoSEQ multiplex PCR; TCRdb's copy has only in-frame clones and lacks some. This sample yields around 120,000 clones, of which around 85% are seen a single time; 1.5% to 2% belongs to the top ten. The sequencing input was PBMCs. The receptors were sampled from a boy between 10 and 17 years old in good health and CMV-seronegative.

This clone was seen only once. The junction departs from germline at one end; a sequencing error may be responsible. The V and J genes are TRBV11-2 and TRBJ1-2, with a weak D call TRBD1 (6 bases). Germline V gives CDR1 SGHAT, CDR2 FQNNGV. The CDR3 runs 14 residues. The CDR3 loop is CASSTRTRGYGYPF. CDR3 sequence (DNA): TGTGCCAGCAGCACAAGAACCAGGGGCTATGGCTACCCCTTC.

A single count supports this clone. V gene TRBV10-1 combines with J gene TRBJ1-1; the match to TRBD1 covers 7 bases. Trimming cost V 6 bases and J 2 bases; bases outside gene matches: 3. Germline assignment: CDR1 WNHNN and CDR2 SYGVQD (reference sequence). The CDR3 runs to 13 residues. The CDR3 spells CASRGTANTEAFF. CDR3 DNA sequence: TGCGCCAGCAGAGGGACAGCAAACACTGAAGCTTTCTTT.

This chain uses TRBV27 with TRBJ1-1, with 8 positions matching TRBD1. J gave up 2 bases and V 4 bases, and 9 bases lay outside the gene matches. Germline V gene lookup returns CDR1 MNHEY and CDR2 SMNVEV (reference sequence). The CDR3 sequence is 16 residues long. CDR3 sequence reads: CASSSLGQGINTEAFF. The CDR3 nucleotides are TGTGCCAGCAGTTCCCTTGGACAGGGCATCAACACTGAAGCTTTCTTT.

This rearrangement joins TRBV4-2 to TRBJ1-1; D is uncertain. CDR1 LGHNA and CDR2 YNFKEQ come from the germline V gene. CDR3 length equals 13 residues. The V and J ends lost 4 bases and 0 bases respectively, with 6 bases between them. CDR3 sequence reads: CASSPQMNTEAFF. The DNA of the CDR3 is TGTGCCAGCAGCCCTCAGATGAACACTGAAGCTTTCTTT.

The chain joins TRBV11-2 to TRBJ1-4; D not certain. The germline CDR1 and CDR2 sequences are SGHAT and FQNNGV. The CDR3 is made up of 19 amino acids. V lost 0 bases and J 6 bases, leaving 23 bases between the germline ends. The DNA of the CDR3 is TGTGCCAGCAGCTTAGATGTTGAGCGTTTCCCTTTCCATTATGAAAAACTGTTTTTT. Encoded protein: CASSLDVERFPFHYEKLFF.

The chain carries TRBV12-5 and TRBJ1-5; D perhaps matches TRBD1 (6 bases). V was trimmed by 6 bases and J by 6 bases, leaving 6 bases between them. The CDR3 sequence is 11 residues long. The V gene's germline CDR1 is LGHNT and CDR2 FRNRAP. In DNA, the CDR3 is TGTGCTAGTGGGGACAGTCAGCCCCAGCATTTT. Its protein is CASGDSQPQHF.

This clone was recorded only once. This rearrangement joins TRBV6-5 to TRBJ2-1, with TRBD2 as a possible D gene (6 bases). The V and J ends lost 4 bases and 8 bases respectively, with 9 bases between them. The CDR3 totals 12 residues. The germline CDR1 and CDR2 sequences are MNHEY and SVGAGI. CDR3 amino acids: CASSSWGDEQFF. CDR3 nucleotides: TGTGCCAGCAGTTCCTGGGGGGATGAGCAGTTCTTC.

The chain recombines TRBV7-3 with TRBJ2-5, with 8 positions matching TRBD1. V trimming: 5 bases; J trimming: 2 bases; junction bases outside the gene matches: 1. CDR3 size: 13 residues. The germline gives CDR1 SGHTA, CDR2 FQGTGA. The CDR3 DNA reads TGTGCCAGCAGCCGGGACAGGCAAGAGACCCAGTACTTC. Translating gives CASSRDRQETQYF.

This sequence joins TRBV19 and TRBJ1-1; D is undetermined. The CDR3 totals 12 residues. From germline, CDR1 is LNHDA and CDR2 SQIVND (reference sequence). V lost 3 bases, J lost 9 bases, and 11 bases lay in between. In DNA form, the CDR3 reads TGTGCCAGTAGTATTGAGGTCTCCCAAGCTTTCTTT. Protein: CASSIEVSQAFF.

The chain is built from TRBV28 and TRBJ2-2; D not certain. The V end was cut by 7 bases, the J end by 5 bases, with 5 bases between. This CDR3 spans 11 amino acids. Per germline, CDR1 MDHEN and CDR2 SYDVKM. CDR3 bases: TGTGCCAGCAAACGGACCGGGGAGCTGTTTTTT. The encoded protein is CASKRTGELFF.

The rearrangement joins TRBV7-2 to TRBJ2-3; D is perhaps TRBD2 (6 bases). Trimming left V 6 bases short and J 3 bases short, with 13 bases between. Germline V gives CDR1 SGHTA, CDR2 FQGNSA. The CDR3 sequence is 14 residues long. CDR3 nucleotides: TGTGCCAGCAGTCAGAATGCGGGGACAGATACGCAGTATTTT. This codes for CASSQNAGTDTQYF. The variable domain in full, with the rest retrieved from reference TRBV7-2 and TRBJ2-3, is GAGVSQSPSNKVTEKGKDVELRCDPISGHTALYWYRQSLGQGLEFLIYFQGNSAPDKSGLPSDRFSAERTGGSVSTLTIQRTQQEDSAVYLCASSQNAGTDTQYFGPGTRLTVL.

The chain carries TRBV19 and TRBJ1-1; 7 positions agree with TRBD1. Germline trimming cut 10 bases from V and 0 bases from J; bases unmatched to any gene: 8. CDR1 LNHDA and CDR2 SQIVND come from the germline V gene (reference sequence). There are 14 residues in the CDR3. DNA for the CDR3: TGTGCCACCAAGGGGGACAGCATGAACACTGAAGCTTTCTTT. The encoded protein is CATKGDSMNTEAFF.

This chain joins TRBV2 and TRBJ2-2; tentative D call: TRBD1 (7 bases). With 5 bases removed from V and 7 bases from J, the gap between germline ends came to 17 bases. There are 15 residues in the CDR3. Germline CDR1 SNHLY, CDR2 FYNNEI. CDR3 nucleotide sequence: TGTGCCAGCAGTTTCGCGACAGGGAGGATCGGGGAGCTGTTTTTT. It specifies CASSFATGRIGELFF.

As for this clone: At one end, the junction sequence differs from germline, possibly due to a read error. This chain uses TRBV6-1 with TRBJ2-3; 7 nucleotides align to TRBD2. CDR1 and CDR2 from the germline V gene are MNHNS and SASEGT. The CDR3 is 12 residues long. CDR3 DNA sequence: TGTGCCAGCAGTGAAAGTGGCGGGAGAGGGCATTTT. Amino acid sequence: CASSESGGRGHF.

V gene TRBV25-1 combines with J gene TRBJ1-4; TRBD1 agrees at 8 bases. The CDR3 totals 15 residues. Germline CDR1 and CDR2: MGHDK and SYGVNS. V lost 3 bases and J lost 8; bases outside the gene matches: 8. This CDR3 is CASSEIRTGREKLFF. CDR3 nucleotide sequence: TGTGCCAGCAGTGAGATAAGGACAGGGCGGGAAAAACTGTTTTTT.

V gene TRBV18 combines with J gene TRBJ2-5; D is possibly TRBD2 (7 bases). CDR3 length equals 16 residues. The ends were cut back, 5 bases at V and 4 bases at J, with 20 bases in the middle. The V gene's germline CDR1 is KGHSH and CDR2 LQKENI. The CDR3 region has the DNA TGTGCCAGCTCAATAATCACAGGGAGGGTCGGAGAGACCCAGTACTTC. Amino acid sequence: CASSIITGRVGETQYF.

The chain carries TRBV13 and TRBJ1-2, with a possible D match to TRBD1 (6 bases). This CDR3 comprises 14 residues. Germline V gives CDR1 PRHDT, CDR2 FYEKMQ (reference sequence). V was pared by 4 bases and J by 6 bases, with 15 bases between. DNA of the CDR3: TGTGCCAGCAGCTCAGAGACAGGTGTAAATGGCTACACCTTC. This gives the protein CASSSETGVNGYTF.

The gene calls are TRBV6-5 and TRBJ1-2; 12 nucleotides line up with TRBD1. V trimming: 10 bases; J trimming: 8 bases; junction bases outside the gene matches: 5. The CDR3 consists of 12 residues. CDR1 and CDR2 from the germline V gene are MNHEY and SVGAGI. CDR3 DNA: TGTGCCATCGGGACAGGGGGCCTCGGCTACACCTTC. Translating it yields CAIGTGGLGYTF.

V and J are TRBV11-1 and TRBJ1-3, with TRBD1 matching 8 bases. The CDR3 contains 15 residues. Germline trimming cut 3 bases from V and 0 bases from J; bases unmatched to any gene: 1. Germline V CDR1 and CDR2: SGHAT, FQDESV (reference sequence). DNA for the CDR3: TGTGCCAGCAGCTTCGGGACAGGCTCTGGAAACACCATATATTTT. Encoded protein: CASSFGTGSGNTIYF. Full variable domain (missing parts from reference TRBV11-1 and TRBJ1-3): EAEVAQSPRYKITEKSQAVAFWCDPISGHATLYWYRQILGQGPELLVQFQDESVVDDSQLPKDRFSAERLKGVDSTLKIQPAELGDSAMYLCASSFGTGSGNTIYFGEGSWLTVV.

The chain joins TRBV4-1 to TRBJ2-7; D gene ambiguous. Trimming cost V 0 bases and J 2 bases, with 11 bases left between them. This CDR3 has 15 amino acids. Germline V gene lookup returns CDR1 MGHRA and CDR2 YSYEKL. The CDR3 DNA reads as TGCGCCAGCAGCCAAGATTTCCCCCCCGCCTACGAGCAGTACTTC. Protein sequence: CASSQDFPPAYEQYF.

This clone occurred once. CDR3 coding DNA: TGTGCCAGCAGTGATTTTTCAGGATCAACGAACACCGGGGAGCTGTTTTTT. Translated, it gives CASSDFSGSTNTGELFF. The chain links TRBV25-1 to TRBJ2-2; D not resolved. Germline V gives CDR1 MGHDK, CDR2 SYGVNS. The V gene lost 3 bases and the J gene lost 0 bases, with 14 bases spanning the gap. The CDR3 contains 17 residues.

This clone was counted only a few times. CDR3 nucleotides: TGTGCCAGCAGCGGTCGCGGCTTGAACACTGAAGCTTTCTTT. Translation gives CASSGRGLNTEAFF. The chain employs TRBV6-5 and TRBJ1-1; no clear D. V dropped 6 bases and J dropped 0 bases, with 11 bases sitting between them. CDR1 and CDR2 (germline): MNHEY, SVGAGI. The CDR3 extends over 14 amino acids.

The chain is built from TRBV7-3 and TRBJ2-2, with 7 bases identical to TRBD1. Losses at the gene ends were 4 bases for V and 8 bases for J; bases not matched to a gene: 4. This CDR3 region has 13 residues. Germline V gene sequence: CDR1 SGHTA, CDR2 FQGTGA. The CDR3 DNA sequence: TGTGCCAGCAGCTCGCAGGGGGTAGGGGAGCTGTTTTTT. Translating gives CASSSQGVGELFF.

The chain has TRBV4-1 and TRBJ1-4; TRBD1 matches at 10 bases. The CDR3 is made up of 15 amino acids. CDR1 MGHRA and CDR2 YSYEKL come from the germline V gene. The J segment lost 7 bases and the V segment lost 3 bases, leaving 5 bases of the junction unmatched. CDR3 sequence (DNA): TGCGCCAGCAGCCACTCCGGGACAGGGGTTGAAAAACTGTTTTTT. Protein sequence: CASSHSGTGVEKLFF.

The chain couples TRBV4-1 to TRBJ2-7; TRBD1 might be the D (7 bases). CDR1 and CDR2 from the germline V gene are MGHRA and YSYEKL. V shed 3 bases and J shed 6 bases, with 12 bases lying between them. CDR3 length: 13 residues. The CDR3 nucleotides read TGCGCCAGCAGCCAGGGGGGACAGCTCGAGCAGTACTTC. Translating gives CASSQGGQLEQYF.

The V call is TRBV27, the J call TRBJ1-2; TRBD1 agrees at 7 bases. V trimming: 5 bases; J trimming: 1 base; junction bases outside the gene matches: 16. The length of the CDR3 is 18 residues. The germline gives CDR1 MNHEY, CDR2 SMNVEV (reference sequence). The CDR3 is CASSLSGAGGLSNYGYTF. In nucleotides, the CDR3 is TGTGCCAGCAGTCTTTCGGGCGCAGGGGGGCTCAGTAACTATGGCTACACCTTC.

This clone occurred once. V gene TRBV7-9 combines with J gene TRBJ2-5; the match to TRBD1 covers 9 bases. CDR1 is SEHNR and CDR2 is FQNEAQ in the germline V gene (reference sequence). The CDR3 is made up of 16 amino acids. Trimming took 5 bases from V and 11 from J; bases not matched to a gene: 18. CDR3 nucleotides: TGTGCCAGCAGCGCCGGAGGAGGGAGAGGGACAGGGAAGCAGTACTTC. It yields the protein CASSAGGGRGTGKQYF. The entire variable domain, with the rest obtained from reference TRBV7-9 and TRBJ2-5, is as follows: DTGVSQNPRHKITKRGQNVTFRCDPISEHNRLYWYRQTLGQGPEFLTYFQNEAQLEKSRLLSDRFSAERPKGSFSTLEIQRTEQGDSAMYLCASSAGGGRGTGKQYFGPGTRLLVL.

The CDR3 spells CASSDRQNTDTQYF. In DNA form, the CDR3 reads TGTGCCAGCAGTGATAGACAGAACACAGATACGCAGTATTTT. The chain couples TRBV6-6 to TRBJ2-3, with D perhaps matching TRBD1 (5 bases). Germline V gene lookup returns CDR1 MNHNY and CDR2 SVGAGI (reference sequence). CDR3 length: 14 residues. V was shortened by 5 bases and J by 2 bases, with 11 bases between the two germline ends.

The V gene is TRBV7-8, the J gene TRBJ1-1, with D possibly matching TRBD1 (5 bases). The V end lost 3 bases, the J end lost 0 bases, and 20 bases lay between the germline ends. The CDR3 runs to 18 residues. Germline CDR1 and CDR2: SGHVS and FQNEAQ. The CDR3 reads CASSFLMLRGDMNTEAFF. The CDR3 coding sequence is TGTGCCAGCAGCTTTCTTATGTTAAGGGGCGATATGAACACTGAAGCTTTCTTT.

Here the CDR3 reads CASSSGQGNTEAFF. DNA of the CDR3: TGTGCCAGCAGCTCCGGACAGGGTAACACTGAAGCTTTCTTT. The chain carries TRBV7-2 and TRBJ1-1; TRBD1 agrees at 8 bases. This CDR3 has 14 residues. The germline V gene has CDR1 SGHTA and CDR2 FQGNSA. Trimming took 4 bases from V and 2 from J; bases not matched to a gene: 3.

The chain combines TRBV11-2 with TRBJ2-7; 7 positions agree with TRBD2. J lost 1 base, V lost 5 bases, and 14 bases had no gene match. CDR1 is SGHAT, CDR2 FQNNGV, per germline. CDR3 length: 17 amino acids. The CDR3: CASSQNFRGGWSYEQYF. The CDR3 nucleotides are TGTGCCAGCAGCCAAAATTTTCGCGGGGGATGGTCCTACGAGCAGTACTTC. The entire variable domain, with the rest obtained from reference TRBV11-2 and TRBJ2-7, is as follows: EAGVAQSPRYKIIEKRQSVAFWCNPISGHATLYWYQQILGQGPKLLIQFQNNGVVDDSQLPKDRFSAERLKGVDSTLKIQPAKLEDSAVYLCASSQNFRGGWSYEQYFGPGTRLTVT.

This chain joins TRBV5-4 and TRBJ2-2; 11 bases are a match to TRBD2. Trimming removed 3 bases from V and 6 bases from J; junction bases left unmatched: 10. CDR1 and CDR2 (germline): SGHNT, YYREEE (reference sequence). CDR3 length: 17 amino acids. CDR3 in amino acids: CASSSTASGRWAGELFF. The CDR3 bases are TGTGCCAGCAGCTCGACCGCTAGCGGGAGGTGGGCCGGGGAGCTGTTTTTT.